These 14 T cell receptor beta chains came from one sample sequenced in a study of T cell repertoires in cytomegalovirus infection. TCRdb re-analysed the reads in MiXCR, keeping a single row per CDR3 protein. The sample consists of 500,000 or so distinct CDR3 sequences, approximately 15% of them appearing once. Sequenced sample: CD8+ T cells from PBMCs. These TCRs come from a human donor in good health (CMV status not recorded). Some clones in this sample may be carry-over from other donors' samples.

This clonotype was detected only a few times. The rearrangement uses TRBV4-2 and TRBJ1-4; 9 bases fit TRBD1. Germline values: CDR1 LGHNA, CDR2 YNFKEQ. This CDR3 comprises 14 residues. The junction had 3 bases not matched to a gene; V was cut back by 4 bases and J by 6 bases. As DNA, the CDR3 is TGTGCCAGCAGCCGGACAGGGGAATATGAAAAACTGTTTTTT. Amino acid sequence: CASSRTGEYEKLFF.

This clonotype was counted at least ten times. This chain links TRBV18 with TRBJ2-7; a weak D match, TRBD1 (5 bases). The CDR3 extends over 16 amino acids. Trimming took 4 bases from V and 0 from J, leaving 16 bases between them. The germline V gene encodes CDR1 KGHSH and CDR2 LQKENI. For the CDR3, the DNA is TGTGCCAGCTCACACCCGACCGACAGCAGCTCCTACGAGCAGTACTTC. This encodes CASSHPTDSSSYEQYF.

The chain combines TRBV19 with TRBJ1-5; D remains unclear. CDR1 LNHDA and CDR2 SQIVND come from the germline V gene (reference sequence). V lost 5 bases, J lost 4 bases, and 6 bases lay in between. The CDR3 runs 12 residues. The DNA of the CDR3 is TGTGCCAGTAGTGCGTGGAATCAGCCCCAGCATTTT. It codes for CASSAWNQPQHF.

This clonotype occurred many times. J is TRBJ2-2 and V is TRBV12-3 or TRBV12-4, with 10 bases identical to TRBD2. The CDR3 extends over 16 amino acids. Losses at the gene ends were 5 bases for V and 7 bases for J; bases not matched to a gene: 10. Written as DNA, the CDR3 is TGTGCCAGCAGTGCGAGCGGGAGGGCCGGTATCGGGGAGCTGTTTTTT. This translates into CASSASGRAGIGELFF.

The chain links TRBV6-4 to TRBJ1-1; TRBD1 matches 7 bases. V dropped 6 bases and J dropped 9; count of bases not matched to a gene: 7. Germline V gives CDR1 MRHNA, CDR2 SNTAGT. This CDR3 has 12 residues. Written as DNA, the CDR3 is TGTGCCAGCAGAAAACCGGGACAGCAAGCTTTCTTT. Its translation is CASRKPGQQAFF.

This clonotype was detected only a few times. The rearrangement joins TRBV23-1 to TRBJ1-5; tentatively, D is TRBD1 (6 bases). TRBV23-1 is filed as an ORF, its function uncertain. There are 12 residues in the CDR3. Trimming shortened V by 6 bases and J by 7 bases, and 10 bases separated the two germline ends. CDR3 sequence (DNA): TGCGCCAGCAGCCAGGGGAAACAGCCCCAGCATTTT. Translated, it gives CASSQGKQPQHF.

This clonotype was picked up many times. V gene TRBV7-9 combines with J gene TRBJ2-1; 11 bases match TRBD2. V gave up 4 bases and J gave up 6 bases; unmatched junction bases: 8. In germline, CDR1 is SEHNR, CDR2 FQNEAQ (reference sequence). This CDR3 is built from 16 residues. The CDR3 nucleotides read TGTGCCAGCAGCTCACCCGGGACTAGCGGTCTCAATGAGCAGTTCTTC. The encoded protein is CASSSPGTSGLNEQFF.

This clonotype was counted a few times. V usage is TRBV14 and J usage is TRBJ1-1; TRBD1 matches 7 bases. The CDR3 length is 14 residues. V gave up 4 bases and J gave up 6 bases; unmatched junction bases: 8. The germline V gene encodes CDR1 SGHDN and CDR2 FVKESK. The CDR3 DNA is TGTGCCAGCAGCCCCCCCGGAGGGGGCCCTGAAGCTTTCTTT. It yields the protein CASSPPGGGPEAFF.

This clonotype was detected a few times. The chain is built from TRBV28 and TRBJ2-2, with 7 bases fitting TRBD1. Trimming took 6 bases from V and 6 from J; bases not matched to a gene: 7. This CDR3 has 14 residues. CDR1 is MDHEN, CDR2 SYDVKM, per germline. DNA for the CDR3: TGTGCCAGCAGCTTACAGGGGCCAGCCGGGGAGCTGTTTTTT. This encodes CASSLQGPAGELFF.

A few counts support this clonotype. The rearrangement uses TRBV6-1 and TRBJ2-5; D not certain. Germline lookup yields CDR1 MNHNS and CDR2 SASEGT. V was cut by 5 bases and J by 4 bases, with 11 bases left in between. The CDR3 runs 13 residues. The CDR3 DNA sequence: TGTGCCAGCAGTTTTTTAGTTGGAGAGACCCAGTACTTC. Amino acid sequence: CASSFLVGETQYF.

This clonotype was recorded only once. The chain is built from TRBV5-5 and TRBJ1-6; D is undetermined. V was cut by 3 bases and J by 0 bases, with 13 bases left in between. Germline lookup yields CDR1 SGHKS and CDR2 YYEKEE (reference sequence). CDR3 length equals 17 residues. The CDR3 sequence is CASSWTTPSSYNSPLHF. The DNA for the CDR3 is TGTGCCAGCAGCTGGACTACTCCTAGCTCCTATAATTCACCCCTCCACTTT.

In its sample, this clonotype was seen many times. This chain connects TRBV28 to TRBJ2-7; the D gene is possibly TRBD1 (6 bases). Germline CDR1 reads MDHEN; CDR2 reads SYDVKM. This CDR3 region has 13 residues. The V end lost 6 bases, the J end lost 3 bases, and 12 bases lay between the germline ends. CDR3 loop: CASSRGRGYEQYF. CDR3 nucleotides: TGTGCCAGCAGCCGCGGCAGGGGCTACGAGCAGTACTTC. The complete variable domain, with remaining parts taken from reference TRBV28 and TRBJ2-7, reads DVKVTQSSRYLVKRTGEKVFLECVQDMDHENMFWYRQDPGLGLRLIYFSYDVKMKEKGDIPEGYSVSREKKERFSLILESASTNQTSMYLCASSRGRGYEQYFGPGTRLTVT.

This clonotype was found many times. J is TRBJ2-5 and V is TRBV10-3; D is perhaps TRBD1 (5 bases). This CDR3 is built from 11 residues. The germline V gene encodes CDR1 ENHRY and CDR2 SYGVKD. Trimming took off 6 bases at V and 3 bases at J, with 5 bases between the two ends. In DNA form, the CDR3 reads TGTGCCATCAGGACAGAAGAGACCCAGTACTTC. This codes for CAIRTEETQYF.

This clonotype has a count of ten or more. The genes are TRBV4-2 and TRBJ2-5; D may be TRBD1 (5 bases). V shed 3 bases and J shed 4 bases, with 12 bases lying between them. The CDR3 consists of 14 residues. Germline V lookup: CDR1 LGHNA, CDR2 YNFKEQ. The CDR3 is CASSHPRDRETQYF. DNA for the CDR3: TGTGCCAGCAGCCACCCCAGGGATAGAGAGACCCAGTACTTC.